This TCR beta chain emerged from a study of technical replicates of blood from several donors. V lost 5 bases and J 9 bases, leaving 24 bases between the germline ends. Germline V CDR1 and CDR2: SGHVS, FQNEAQ. This CDR3 has 16 residues. The repertoire was sequenced with immunoSEQ multiplex PCR; TCRdb's copy has only in-frame clones and lacks some. This table holds almost 70,000 clones, 88% found once. The clonotype originates from a human donor in good health. Some clones in this sample may be carry-over from other donors' samples. This chain links TRBV7-8 with TRBJ2-3, with D possibly matching TRBD1 (5 bases). Specimen: PBMCs. The CDR3 region has the DNA TGTGCCAGCAGCCCGACCGACAGATGGGTCTCGTCGACGCAGTATTTT. Protein product: CASSPTDRWVSSTQYF.